The 3 T cell receptor beta chains in this list originate from one sample, sequenced in a study of T cells in Graves' hyperthyroidism and ophthalmopathy (dated by TCRdb to the late 2010s). Libraries were made using multiplex PCR. The sequencer listed for this sample is Illumina HiSeq 2000. The TCR beta CDR3 regions were amplified from RNA transcripts. The first round of RT-PCR for the TCR CDR3 was performed with the HTBI primer set and the Qiagen OneStep RT-PCR kit. TCRdb trimmed the raw reads at Q25, called clones with MiXCR and kept productive beta chains. Every entry covers one CDR3 protein and lists the most common genes and DNA from its rows. For this sample there are 610,000 or so distinct CDR3 sequences; just over 45% appear just once. The ten largest clonotypes hold around 7.7% of the sample. Sequenced input: peripheral blood or thyroid tissue (not recorded which). The receptor source for this set is a young woman with Graves' hyperthyroidism.

A remark on this clonotype: Without the conserved terminal phenylalanine or tryptophan, this CDR3 likely stems from a read error. It is unclear where the CDR3 begins or ends on the DNA, so no DNA is shown, and the CDR3 is as TCRdb lists it. The V gene is TRBV10-3, the J gene TRBJ1-6. Ends included, the CDR3 has 10 residues. CDR1 and CDR2 from the germline V gene are ENHRY and SYGVKD. The CDR3 protein is CAISETTVHY.

Ten or more counts support this clonotype. V usage is TRBV19 and J usage is TRBJ2-2; 11 bases agree with TRBD1. The CDR3 loop spans 16 amino acids. After removal of 6 bases from V and 7 bases from J, the junction contained 10 bases not matched to a gene. Germline V lookup: CDR1 LNHDA, CDR2 SQIVND (reference sequence). CDR3: CASSPRGQGDHGELFF. The CDR3 DNA follows: TGTGCCAGTAGCCCCAGGGGACAGGGGGATCACGGGGAGCTGTTTTTT.

To note about this clonotype: This could be a read error, since a much larger clone is one nucleotide away. The chain joins TRBV20-1 to TRBJ2-5, with 12 bases that match TRBD1. The CDR3 covers 15 residues. The V segment lost 0 bases and the J segment 4 bases; nucleotides outside the gene matches: 3. Germline values: CDR1 DFQATT, CDR2 SNEGSKA (reference sequence). Written as DNA, the CDR3 is TGCAGTGCTAGAGAAGTGGGACAGGGGGCAGAGACCCAGTACTTC. Translated, it gives CSAREVGQGAETQYF.